Listed below are T cell receptor beta chains from one sample, sequenced in a study of blood T cell repertoires in COVID-19. TCRdb keeps only in-frame clones here, not all; method: immunoSEQ multiplex PCR. Seen here are roughly 90,000 clones, over 80% observed once, and the top ten hold around 3.3%. The sequenced material came from peripheral blood. Source of these receptors: a man between 50 and 59 years old with acute or convalescent COVID-19. CDR3s include the opening cysteine and the closing phenylalanine or tryptophan. D genes are given only for firm matches. Clone size, where shown, is once, few, many, or a class for clones that have expanded.

>NA|NA|TRBV7-2|TRBJ2-5
CASSARTGYQETQYF
TGTGCCAGCAGCGCCCGAACAGGGTACCAAGAGACCCAGTACTTC
>NA|NA|TRBV7-9|TRBJ2-1
CASSFNPGVLPREQFF
TGTGCCAGCAGCTTTAATCCGGGAGTGCTTCCTAGGGAGCAGTTCTTC
>NA|NA|TRBV7-2|TRBJ1-6
CASSLVGQNSPLHF
TGTGCCAGCAGCTTAGTTGGACAGAATTCACCCCTCCACTTT
>NA|NA|TRBV6-5|TRBJ2-7
CASSYSQTRGEQYF
TGTGCCAGCAGTTACTCTCAGACTAGAGGCGAGCAGTACTTC
>TRBD2|few|TRBV9|TRBJ2-3
CASSPELAGGPDTQYF
TGTGCCAGCAGCCCAGAACTAGCGGGAGGGCCAGATACGCAGTATTTT
>TRBD2|NA|TRBV7-2|TRBJ2-3
CASSFSGRVRTDTQYF
TGTGCCAGCAGCTTTAGCGGGAGGGTACGGACAGATACGCAGTATTTT
>TRBD1|once|TRBV5-1|TRBJ2-7
CASSSGTGGDEQYF
TGCGCCAGCAGCTCCGGGACAGGGGGCGATGAGCAGTACTTC
>NA|NA|TRBV18|TRBJ2-5
CASSPRVGEETQYF
TGTGCCAGCTCACCACGAGTCGGAGAAGAGACCCAGTACTTC
>TRBD2|NA|TRBV4-2|TRBJ2-3
CASSQEGGLRPLAGYGDTQYF
TGTGCCAGCAGCCAAGAGGGGGGGTTAAGACCACTAGCGGGCTACGGAGATACGCAGTATTTT
>NA|NA|TRBV30|TRBJ2-3
CAWTGGSPTQYF
TGTGCCTGGACCGGCGGATCCCCGACGCAGTATTTT
>TRBD2|NA|TRBV7-9|TRBJ2-1
CASSFYREGDNEQFF
TGTGCCAGCAGCTTTTATCGGGAGGGTGACAATGAGCAGTTCTTC
>NA|NA|TRBV7-9|TRBJ2-3
CASSPRADTQYF
TGTGCCAGCAGCCCTCGCGCGGATACGCAGTATTTT
>TRBD1|NA|TRBV27|TRBJ1-5
CASSPGTGDQPQHF
TGTGCCAGCAGTCCCGGGACAGGGGATCAGCCCCAGCATTTT
>NA|NA|TRBV6-5|TRBJ2-5
CASRSHTAQETQYF
TGTGCCAGCAGATCCCATACAGCCCAAGAGACCCAGTACTTC
>NA|NA|TRBV14|TRBJ1-2
CASSPGLALKGYGYTF
TGTGCCAGCAGCCCTGGACTCGCGCTAAAAGGCTATGGCTACACCTTC
>NA|NA|TRBV6-5|TRBJ2-2
CASRAGMVNTGELFF
TGTGCCAGCAGAGCCGGGATGGTGAACACCGGGGAGCTGTTTTTT
>NA|NA|TRBV21-1|TRBJ2-7
CASITIPGSRTSSYEQYF
TGTGCCAGCATCACCATCCCCGGGAGCAGAACGAGCTCCTACGAGCAGTACTTC
>TRBD1|NA|TRBV28|TRBJ1-5
CASSSPSTGGKSNQPQHF
TGTGCCAGCAGTTCACCGTCGACAGGGGGAAAAAGCAATCAGCCCCAGCATTTT
>NA|NA|TRBV19|TRBJ1-1
CASSPRGGDSSAFF
TGTGCCAGTAGTCCTCGAGGGGGGGATTCTTCGGCTTTCTTT
>TRBD2|NA|TRBV7-2|TRBJ2-2
CASSSSGTRGTGELFF
TGTGCCAGCAGCTCTTCCGGGACTAGGGGGACCGGGGAGCTGTTTTTT
>TRBD1|NA|TRBV12-5|TRBJ2-1
CASGLGTGGPGEQFF
TGTGCTAGTGGTTTGGGGACAGGGGGCCCAGGTGAGCAGTTCTTC
>NA|NA|TRBV5-6|TRBJ1-5
CASSFGSGFGQPQHF
TGTGCCAGCAGCTTTGGTTCAGGGTTTGGTCAGCCCCAGCATTTT
>TRBD1|NA|TRBV7-2|TRBJ1-6
CASSLAIRDSGSSPLHF
TGTGCCAGCAGCTTAGCTATCCGGGACAGCGGAAGTTCACCCCTCCACTTT
>NA|NA|TRBV7-6|TRBJ1-2
CASSPAGVGYTF
TGTGCCAGCAGCCCGGCGGGGGTTGGCTACACCTTC
>NA|few|TRBV4-2|TRBJ2-1
CASSQDSAASSYNEQFF
TGTGCCAGCAGCCAAGATTCAGCTGCTAGCTCCTACAATGAGCAGTTCTTC
>NA|NA|TRBV28|TRBJ2-2
CASSFPSTGELFF
TGTGCCAGCAGTTTTCCTAGCACCGGGGAGCTGTTTTTT